This T cell receptor beta chain is drawn from a study of regulatory T cells in long-lasting Graves disease. CDR1 and CDR2 from the germline V gene are SGHRS and YFSETQ. This CDR3 has 14 amino acids. J lost 6 bases, V lost 4 bases, and 2 bases had no gene match. The TCR beta library used iRepertoire HTBI primers with Arm-PCR amplification of CDR3. TCRdb ran MiXCR on the multiplex PCR reads and lists one entry per CDR3 protein. Found here are hundreds of thousands of distinct CDR3 sequences, around 21% of them singletons; the top ten hold roughly 8%. Ten or more counts support this clonotype. Its cognate antigen is unknown. Specified time point: persistent/refractory GD, antithyroid drugs over 5 years with positive TRAb. From PBMCs, RNA was extracted and then used to make the TCR library. Notes on the study in general: TRBV28 was favored in persistent disease, as were TRBJ1-2 and TRBJ2-5. The researchers studied only peripheral blood, not thyroid tissue.

V and J are TRBV5-1 and TRBJ1-6, with 9 bases identical to TRBD1. Source: peripheral blood mononuclear cells (PBMCs), taken when the disease was refractory, from a patient treated with antithyroid drugs. The sequence came from a female donor with Graves disease. The chain's CDR3 is CASSKDRGNSPLHF. CDR3 nucleotides: TGCGCCAGCAGCAAGGACAGGGGTAATTCACCCCTCCACTTT.